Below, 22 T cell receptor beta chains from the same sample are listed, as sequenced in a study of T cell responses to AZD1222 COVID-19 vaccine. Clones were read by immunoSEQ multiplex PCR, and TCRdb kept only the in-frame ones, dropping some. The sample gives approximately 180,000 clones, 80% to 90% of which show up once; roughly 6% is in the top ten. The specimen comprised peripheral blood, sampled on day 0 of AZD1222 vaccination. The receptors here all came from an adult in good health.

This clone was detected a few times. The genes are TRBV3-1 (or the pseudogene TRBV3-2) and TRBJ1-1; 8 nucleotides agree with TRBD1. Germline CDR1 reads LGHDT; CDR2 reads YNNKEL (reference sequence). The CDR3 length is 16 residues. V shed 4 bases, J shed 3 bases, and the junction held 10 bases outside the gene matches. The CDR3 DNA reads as TGTGCCAGCAGCCCAGACAGGGGCTTGGCATACACTGAAGCTTTCTTT. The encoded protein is CASSPDRGLAYTEAFF.

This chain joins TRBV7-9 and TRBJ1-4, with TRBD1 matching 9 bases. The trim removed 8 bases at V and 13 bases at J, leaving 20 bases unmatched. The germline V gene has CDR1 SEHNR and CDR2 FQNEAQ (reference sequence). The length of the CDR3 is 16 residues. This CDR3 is CASHPREGQGGSRLFF. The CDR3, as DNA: TGTGCCAGCCACCCCCGAGAGGGACAGGGTGGTTCGAGACTGTTTTTT.

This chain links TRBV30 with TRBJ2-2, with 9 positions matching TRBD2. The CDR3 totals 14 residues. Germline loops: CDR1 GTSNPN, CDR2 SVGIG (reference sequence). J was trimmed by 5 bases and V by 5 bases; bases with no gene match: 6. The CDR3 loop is CAWVAGELTGELFF. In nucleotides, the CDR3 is TGTGCCTGGGTAGCGGGGGAATTAACCGGGGAGCTGTTTTTT.

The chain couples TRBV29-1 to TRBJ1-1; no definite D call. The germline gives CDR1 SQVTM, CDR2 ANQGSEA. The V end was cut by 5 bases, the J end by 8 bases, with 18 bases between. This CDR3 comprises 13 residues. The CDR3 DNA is TGCAGCGTTTCAGGAGGGCGAAACATCGAAGCTTTCTTT. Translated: CSVSGGRNIEAFF. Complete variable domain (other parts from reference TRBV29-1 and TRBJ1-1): SAVISQKPSRDICQRGTSLTIQCQVDSQVTMMFWYRQQPGQSLTLIATANQGSEATYESGFVIDKFPISRPNLTFSTLTVSNMSPEDSSIYLCSVSGGRNIEAFFGQGTRLTVV.

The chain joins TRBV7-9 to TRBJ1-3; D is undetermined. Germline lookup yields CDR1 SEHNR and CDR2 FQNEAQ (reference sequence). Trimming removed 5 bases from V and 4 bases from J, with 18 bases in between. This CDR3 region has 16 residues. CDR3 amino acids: CASSLTETSVGNTIYF. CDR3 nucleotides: TGTGCCAGCAGCCTTACGGAGACCAGTGTCGGAAACACCATATATTTT. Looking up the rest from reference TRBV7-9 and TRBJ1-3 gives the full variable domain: DTGVSQNPRHKITKRGQNVTFRCDPISEHNRLYWYRQTLGQGPEFLTYFQNEAQLEKSRLLSDRFSAERPKGSFSTLEIQRTEQGDSAMYLCASSLTETSVGNTIYFGEGSWLTVV.

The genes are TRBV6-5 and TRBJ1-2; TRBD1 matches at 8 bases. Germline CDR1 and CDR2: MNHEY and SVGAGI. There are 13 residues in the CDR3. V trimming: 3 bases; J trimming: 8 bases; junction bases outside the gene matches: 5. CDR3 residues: CASSYGQGKGYTF. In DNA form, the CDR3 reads TGTGCCAGCAGTTATGGACAGGGAAAAGGCTACACCTTC.

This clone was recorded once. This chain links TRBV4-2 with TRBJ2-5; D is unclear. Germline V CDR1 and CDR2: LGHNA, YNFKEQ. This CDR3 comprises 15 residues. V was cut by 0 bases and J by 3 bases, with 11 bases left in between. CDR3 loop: CASSQDLTKKETQYF. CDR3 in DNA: TGTGCCAGCAGCCAAGATCTGACAAAAAAAGAGACCCAGTACTTC.

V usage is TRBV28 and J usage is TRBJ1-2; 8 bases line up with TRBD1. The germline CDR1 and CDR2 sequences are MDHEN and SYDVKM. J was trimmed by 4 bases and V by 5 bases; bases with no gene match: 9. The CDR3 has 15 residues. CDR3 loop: CASSPNRGSGYGYTF. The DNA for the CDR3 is TGTGCCAGCAGTCCAAACAGGGGGTCCGGCTATGGCTACACCTTC.

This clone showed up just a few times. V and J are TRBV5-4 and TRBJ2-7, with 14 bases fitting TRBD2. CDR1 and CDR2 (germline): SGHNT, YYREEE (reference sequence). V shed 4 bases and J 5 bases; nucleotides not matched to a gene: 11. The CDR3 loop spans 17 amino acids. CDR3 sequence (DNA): TGTGCCAGCAGCCGCGGGACTAGCGGGAGTTTGTCCCACGAGCAGTACTTC. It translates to CASSRGTSGSLSHEQYF.

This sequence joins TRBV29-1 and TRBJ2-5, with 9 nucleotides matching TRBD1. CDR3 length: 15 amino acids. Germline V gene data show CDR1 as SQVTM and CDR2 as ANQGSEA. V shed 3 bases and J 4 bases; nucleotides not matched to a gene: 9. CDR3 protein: CSVDSGQGQGETQYF. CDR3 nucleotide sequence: TGCAGCGTTGATTCTGGACAGGGGCAAGGAGAGACCCAGTACTTC. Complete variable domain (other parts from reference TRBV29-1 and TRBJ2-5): SAVISQKPSRDICQRGTSLTIQCQVDSQVTMMFWYRQQPGQSLTLIATANQGSEATYESGFVIDKFPISRPNLTFSTLTVSNMSPEDSSIYLCSVDSGQGQGETQYFGPGTRLLVL.

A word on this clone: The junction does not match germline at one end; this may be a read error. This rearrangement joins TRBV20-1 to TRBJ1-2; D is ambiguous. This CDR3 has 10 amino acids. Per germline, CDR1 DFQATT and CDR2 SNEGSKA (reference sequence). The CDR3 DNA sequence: TGCAGTGCTAGTCATGGAGAAAGACGTTTC. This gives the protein CSASHGERRF.

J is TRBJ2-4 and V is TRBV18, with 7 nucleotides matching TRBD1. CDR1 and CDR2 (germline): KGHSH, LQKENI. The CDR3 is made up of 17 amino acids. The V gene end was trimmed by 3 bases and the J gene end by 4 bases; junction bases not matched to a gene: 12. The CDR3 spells CASSPEGWDRTKNIQYF. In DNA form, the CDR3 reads TGTGCCAGCTCACCTGAGGGATGGGACAGAACGAAAAACATTCAGTACTTC.

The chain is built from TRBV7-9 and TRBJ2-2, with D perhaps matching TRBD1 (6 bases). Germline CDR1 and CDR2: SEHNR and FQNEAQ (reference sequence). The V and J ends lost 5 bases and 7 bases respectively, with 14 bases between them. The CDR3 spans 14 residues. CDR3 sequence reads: CASSPNRVIGELFF. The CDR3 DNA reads TGTGCCAGCAGCCCCAACAGGGTCATCGGGGAGCTGTTTTTT. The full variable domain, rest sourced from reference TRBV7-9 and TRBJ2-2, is DTGVSQNPRHKITKRGQNVTFRCDPISEHNRLYWYRQTLGQGPEFLTYFQNEAQLEKSRLLSDRFSAERPKGSFSTLEIQRTEQGDSAMYLCASSPNRVIGELFFGEGSRLTVL.

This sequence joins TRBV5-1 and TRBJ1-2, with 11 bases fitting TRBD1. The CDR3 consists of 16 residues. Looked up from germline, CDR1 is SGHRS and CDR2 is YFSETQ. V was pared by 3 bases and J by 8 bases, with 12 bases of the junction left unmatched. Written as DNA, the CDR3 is TGCGCCAGCAGCTCAGGACAGGGGGCGATTCTAACAGGCTACACCTTC. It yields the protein CASSSGQGAILTGYTF.

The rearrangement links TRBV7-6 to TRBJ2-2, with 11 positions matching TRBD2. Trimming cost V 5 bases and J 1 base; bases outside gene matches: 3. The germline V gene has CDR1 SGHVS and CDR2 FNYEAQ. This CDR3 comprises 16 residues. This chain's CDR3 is CASSLTSGGNTGELFF. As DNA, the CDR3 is TGTGCCAGCAGCCTCACTAGCGGGGGGAACACCGGGGAGCTGTTTTTT.

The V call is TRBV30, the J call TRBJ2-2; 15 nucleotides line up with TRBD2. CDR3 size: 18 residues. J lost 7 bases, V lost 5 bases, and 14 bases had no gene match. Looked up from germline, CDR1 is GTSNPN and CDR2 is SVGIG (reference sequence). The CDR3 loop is CAWEYTGLAGGLIGELFF. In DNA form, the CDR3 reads TGTGCCTGGGAGTATACAGGACTAGCGGGGGGGCTCATCGGGGAGCTGTTTTTT.

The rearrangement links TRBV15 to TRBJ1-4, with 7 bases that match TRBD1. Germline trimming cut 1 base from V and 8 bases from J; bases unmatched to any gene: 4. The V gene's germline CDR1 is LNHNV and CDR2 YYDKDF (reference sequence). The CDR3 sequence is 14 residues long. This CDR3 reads CATSRGTGVEKLFF. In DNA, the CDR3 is TGTGCCACCAGCAGAGGAACAGGGGTCGAAAAACTGTTTTTT.

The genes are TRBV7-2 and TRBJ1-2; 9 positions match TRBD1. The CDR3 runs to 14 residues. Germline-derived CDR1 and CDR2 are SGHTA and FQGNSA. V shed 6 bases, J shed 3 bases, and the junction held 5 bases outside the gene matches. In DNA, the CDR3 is TGTGCCAGCAGATTACAGGGGGCTTACTATGGCTACACCTTC. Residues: CASRLQGAYYGYTF. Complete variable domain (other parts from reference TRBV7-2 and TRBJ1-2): GAGVSQSPSNKVTEKGKDVELRCDPISGHTALYWYRQSLGQGLEFLIYFQGNSAPDKSGLPSDRFSAERTGGSVSTLTIQRTQQEDSAVYLCASRLQGAYYGYTFGSGTRLTVV.

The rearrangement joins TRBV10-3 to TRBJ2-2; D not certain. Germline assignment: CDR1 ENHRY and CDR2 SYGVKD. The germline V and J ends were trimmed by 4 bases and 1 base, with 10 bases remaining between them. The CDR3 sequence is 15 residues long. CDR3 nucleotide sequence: TGTGCCATCAGTGGCACTTCCTTGAACACCGGGGAGCTGTTTTTT. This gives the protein CAISGTSLNTGELFF.

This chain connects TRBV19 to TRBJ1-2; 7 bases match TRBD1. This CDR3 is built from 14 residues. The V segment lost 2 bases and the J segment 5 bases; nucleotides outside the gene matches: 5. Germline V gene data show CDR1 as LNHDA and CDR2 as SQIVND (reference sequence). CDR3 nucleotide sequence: TGTGCCAGTAGTATAACCGGGACAGAGTATGGCTACACCTTC. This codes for CASSITGTEYGYTF.

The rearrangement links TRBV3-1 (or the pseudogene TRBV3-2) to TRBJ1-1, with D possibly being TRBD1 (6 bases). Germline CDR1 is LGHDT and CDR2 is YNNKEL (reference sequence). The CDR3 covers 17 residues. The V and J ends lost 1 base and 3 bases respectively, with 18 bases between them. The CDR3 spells CASSQVGGAGQDTEAFF. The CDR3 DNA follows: TGTGCCAGCAGCCAAGTAGGGGGGGCGGGTCAGGACACTGAAGCTTTCTTT.

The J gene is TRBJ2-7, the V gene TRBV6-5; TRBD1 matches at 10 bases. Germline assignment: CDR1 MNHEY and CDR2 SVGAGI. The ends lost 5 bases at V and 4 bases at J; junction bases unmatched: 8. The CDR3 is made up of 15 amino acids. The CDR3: CASSRPGQGLYEQYF. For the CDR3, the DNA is TGTGCCAGCAGTCGCCCGGGACAGGGGTTGTACGAGCAGTACTTC.